This is a list of T cell receptor beta chains from one sample in a study of blood T cell repertoires in COVID-19. The table came from immunoSEQ multiplex PCR; TCRdb's copy has only in-frame clones and leaves some out. The sample holds some 280,000 clones, 89% seen once. Input material: peripheral blood. These receptors came from a woman aged 55-70 years with acute or convalescent COVID-19. CDR3s include the opening cysteine and the closing phenylalanine or tryptophan. A D gene is named only where the DNA matches it firmly. Size is omitted from some rows. Given values are once, few, many or a class for expanded clones.

cdr3_aa cdr3_nt v_call clone_size d_call j_call
CASISQGGIGGGTEAFF TGTGCCAGCATTTCACAGGGGGGGATCGGGGGAGGCACTGAAGCTTTCTTT TRBV28 once TRBD1 TRBJ1-1
CASSRDRYYEQYF TGTGCCAGTAGCCGGGACAGGTACTACGAGCAGTACTTC TRBV19 . TRBD1 TRBJ2-7
CASSLLAGVYEQYF TGTGCCAGCAGTCTTCTAGCGGGAGTTTACGAGCAGTACTTC TRBV6-5 . TRBD2 TRBJ2-7
CASSSRSGVAPNSPLHF TGTGCCAGCAGTTCCCGCTCCGGGGTCGCACCTAATTCACCCCTCCACTTT TRBV27 . . TRBJ1-6
CASSSPMSGDGYTF TGTGCCAGCAGCTCGCCGATGTCGGGAGATGGCTACACCTTC TRBV5-4 . . TRBJ1-2
CASSLGRAYNEQFF TGTGCCAGCAGCTTAGGGAGGGCCTACAATGAGCAGTTCTTC TRBV7-2 . . TRBJ2-1
CASSLGDRAWDTIYF TGTGCCAGCAGCTTGGGAGACAGGGCTTGGGACACCATATATTTT TRBV5-6 . TRBD1 TRBJ1-3
CASSYSSGRGFYEQYF TGTGCCAGCAGTTACTCTTCCGGGAGGGGATTCTACGAGCAGTACTTC TRBV6-2/TRBV6-3 . TRBD2 TRBJ2-7
CSVEGRLNTEAFF TGCAGCGTGGAGGGACGGCTGAACACTGAAGCTTTCTTT TRBV29-1 . . TRBJ1-1
CASSLRRRRTDTQYF TGTGCCAGCAGCTTAAGGAGGCGGCGCACAGATACGCAGTATTTT TRBV7-6 . . TRBJ2-3
CASSLPQGNEQFF TGTGCCAGCAGTTTGCCCCAGGGCAATGAGCAGTTCTTC TRBV28 . . TRBJ2-1
CASRKQHLSDQPQHF TGTGCCAGCAGAAAACAGCACCTTTCCGATCAGCCCCAGCATTTT TRBV2 . . TRBJ1-5
CATSNTGEPQHF TGTGCCACCAGCAATACGGGGGAGCCCCAGCATTTT TRBV15 . . TRBJ1-5
CAISEGQGAIQPQHF TGTGCCATCAGTGAAGGCCAGGGGGCAATTCAGCCCCAGCATTTT TRBV10-3 . TRBD1 TRBJ1-5
CASSEWTGLGEKLFF TGTGCCAGCAGTGAATGGACAGGGTTAGGAGAAAAACTGTTTTTT TRBV6-1 . TRBD1 TRBJ1-4
CAWCQGAGNSPLHF TGTGCCTGGTGCCAGGGGGCGGGCAATTCACCCCTCCACTTT TRBV30 . TRBD1 TRBJ1-6
CASSDRGIKGELFF TGTGCCAGCAGCGACAGGGGGATCAAGGGGGAGCTGTTTTTT TRBV9 . TRBD1 TRBJ2-2
CAISLGGGSYEQYF TGTGCCATCTCTCTTGGAGGGGGCTCATACGAGCAGTACTTC TRBV28 . . TRBJ2-7
CASSFGGRGVNTEAFF TGTGCCAGCAGCTTTGGCGGGAGAGGGGTGAACACTGAAGCTTTCTTT TRBV5-6 . . TRBJ1-1
CATSLSTSGSRSEQFF TGTGCCACCAGCTTATCGACTAGCGGGAGTAGGAGTGAGCAGTTCTTC TRBV15 . TRBD2 TRBJ2-1
CASSRDRPYEQYF TGTGCCAGCAGTCGGGACAGACCCTACGAGCAGTACTTC TRBV6-5 . TRBD1 TRBJ2-7
CASSALGLNQETQYF TGTGCCAGCAGCGCCTTGGGACTCAATCAAGAGACCCAGTACTTC TRBV9 . . TRBJ2-5
CATSSGQGGAAFF TGTGCCACCAGCAGTGGACAGGGAGGGGCAGCTTTCTTT TRBV15 . TRBD1 TRBJ1-1
CASSLDSGWGYTF TGCGCCAGCAGCTTGGACAGCGGATGGGGCTACACCTTC TRBV5-1 once . TRBJ1-2
CASSWTSTDTQYF TGTGCCAGCAGTTGGACTAGCACAGATACGCAGTATTTT TRBV28 . . TRBJ2-3
CASRQGNDNEQFF TGTGCCAGCAGACAGGGTAACGACAATGAGCAGTTCTTC TRBV28 . . TRBJ2-1
CASSPGQPHQPQHF TGTGCCAGCAGCCCGGGACAGCCTCATCAGCCCCAGCATTTT TRBV28 . TRBD1 TRBJ1-5
CASRTGQLNTKAFF TGTGCCAGCAGGACCGGACAGTTGAACACTAAAGCTTTCTTT TRBV5-8 . . TRBJ1-1
CASTDRFYEQYF TGTGCCAGTACGGACAGGTTCTACGAGCAGTACTTC TRBV6-5 . TRBD1 TRBJ2-7
CASSVTGQGGSPLHF TGTGCCAGCAGCGTAACCGGACAGGGGGGTTCACCCCTCCACTTT TRBV9 once TRBD1 TRBJ1-6
CASSLRVSYGYTF TGTGCCAGCAGTTTAAGAGTTTCCTATGGCTACACCTTC TRBV28 few . TRBJ1-2
CASSQAQGTDTQYF TGTGCCAGCAGCCAAGCCCAGGGGACAGATACGCAGTATTTT TRBV14 once . TRBJ2-3
CASSLGAGGPHNEQFF TGCGCCAGCAGCTTGGGTGCGGGGGGGCCCCACAATGAGCAGTTCTTC TRBV5-1 . TRBD2 TRBJ2-1
CASSLHGVSYGYTF TGTGCCAGCAGTCTACACGGGGTGTCCTATGGCTACACCTTC TRBV28 . . TRBJ1-2
CATSDTSSGGARELFF TGTGCCACCAGTGATACTAGTAGCGGGGGGGCCCGGGAGCTGTTTTTT TRBV24-1 once TRBD2 TRBJ2-2
CASRTGLAVHTDTQYF TGTGCCAGCAGAACGGGACTAGCGGTCCACACAGATACGCAGTATTTT TRBV2 . TRBD2 TRBJ2-3
CASSFSGSSYNEQFF TGTGCCAGCAGTTTTAGCGGGAGCTCCTACAATGAGCAGTTCTTC TRBV28 once TRBD2 TRBJ2-1
CASTLRGLKTQYF TGCGCCAGCACCCTAAGGGGATTAAAGACCCAGTACTTC TRBV23-1 . . TRBJ2-5
CASILGGGRTEAFF TGTGCCAGCATTCTTGGAGGGGGCAGGACTGAAGCTTTCTTT TRBV28 . TRBD1 TRBJ1-1
CASNRDRNTGELFF TGTGCCAGTAACCGGGACAGGAACACCGGGGAGCTGTTTTTT TRBV19 . TRBD1 TRBJ2-2
CASSLERGVQETQYF TGTGCCAGCAGCTTAGAGCGGGGGGTCCAAGAGACCCAGTACTTC TRBV7-9 once TRBD2 TRBJ2-5
CASSIGTGSGYNSPLHF TGTGCCAGTAGTATCGGGACAGGGTCGGGGTATAATTCACCCCTCCACTTT TRBV19 . TRBD1 TRBJ1-6